One and the same sample provided the 2 T cell receptor beta chains below, sequenced in a study of T-cell reconstitution after alpha-beta-depleted transplantation in children. Molecular barcoding with unique molecular identifiers was used for the TCRbeta library. TCRdb itself ran the PCR reads through MiXCR, one entry per CDR3 protein. The sample yields about 580,000 distinct CDR3 sequences, 20% to 25% seen once. The sequences come from PBMCs, mostly from graft donor cells, collected 360 days after TCRalphabeta/CD19-depleted stem cell transplant. The receptors shown here come from a boy under two years old who had a stem cell transplant for acute myeloid leukemia, so the T cells may come from the graft donor.

This clonotype was seen at least ten times. The chain combines TRBV20-1 with TRBJ1-4; the D gene is possibly TRBD1 (5 bases). This CDR3 contains 17 residues. Germline lookup yields CDR1 DFQATT and CDR2 SNEGSKA (reference sequence). Trimming left V 3 bases short and J 8 bases short, with 25 bases between. CDR3 in amino acids: CSARPRGRERHSEKLFF. Here the CDR3 DNA reads TGCAGTGCTAGGCCTCGGGGGAGGGAACGACACAGCGAAAAACTGTTTTTT.

Here the CDR3 reads CASRPGTNPTRAKNIQYF. The CDR3 nucleotides read TGTGCCAGCAGACCCGGGACGAATCCCACGAGGGCCAAAAACATTCAGTACTTC. The gene calls are TRBV12-3 or TRBV12-4 and TRBJ2-4; D is possibly TRBD1 or TRBD2 (5 bases each). V lost 6 bases and J 1 base, leaving 22 bases between the germline ends. This CDR3 is 18 amino acids long.